This T cell receptor (beta chain) derives from a study of CD8+ T cells in alopecia areata. Treatment: oral pan-JAK inhibitor, 5-10 mg twice daily. The CDR3 runs 14 residues. CDR1 is SGHVS and CDR2 is FQNEAQ in the germline V gene. The V and J ends lost 4 bases and 3 bases respectively, with 10 bases between them. Extracted RNA was reverse transcribed, and the resulting cDNA served as sequencing template. Data came from immunoSEQ multiplex PCR; TCRdb stores just in-frame clones and leaves some out. The sample consists of 180,000 or so clones, 40% to 65% of them appearing once. The sequencing here drew on CD8+ T cells sorted from blood, taken at week 24, from a patient treated with tofacitinib. This TCR came from a human donor with alopecia areata. The V and J genes are TRBV7-8 and TRBJ2-1; a possible D gene is TRBD1 (7 bases). DNA for the CDR3: TGTGCCAGCAGCTCCCAGGGGGGCTACAATGAGCAGTTCTTC. Residues: CASSSQGGYNEQFF.